Detailed here is one T cell receptor beta chain. CDR1 LNHDA and CDR2 SQIVND come from the germline V gene (reference sequence). The CDR3 has 15 amino acids. With V trimmed by 1 base and J by 4 bases, 4 bases remained unmatched. TCRdb's copy holds only in-frame clones and misses some; the assay was immunoSEQ multiplex PCR. The table shows about 39,000 clones, with 65% to 85% occurring only once. These data come from a study of PD-1 blockade in mismatch repair-deficient tumors. The sample consisted of PBMCs, taken 38 to 40 weeks after starting pembrolizumab. The V call is TRBV19, the J call TRBJ2-1; 7 bases are a match to TRBD2. This receptor was identified in an adult with mismatch repair-deficient cancer. The CDR3 region has the DNA TGTGCCAGTAGTATAGGGGCGGGAGCATACAATGAGCAGTTCTTC. Translation: CASSIGAGAYNEQFF.